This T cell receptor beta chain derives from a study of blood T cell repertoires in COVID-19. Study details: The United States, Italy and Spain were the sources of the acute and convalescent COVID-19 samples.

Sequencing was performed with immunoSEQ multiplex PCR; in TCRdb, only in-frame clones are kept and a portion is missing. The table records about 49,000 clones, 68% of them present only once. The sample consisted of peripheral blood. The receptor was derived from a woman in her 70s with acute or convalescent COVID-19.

CDR3: CASSGTSGYEQYF. The CDR3 DNA sequence: TGTGCCAGCTCCGGGACTAGCGGATACGAGCAGTACTTC. The chain employs TRBV3-1 (or the pseudogene TRBV3-2) and TRBJ2-7, with 11 bases fitting TRBD2. V shed 8 bases, J shed 4 bases, and the junction held 4 bases outside the gene matches. This CDR3 has 13 residues. From germline, CDR1 is LGHDT and CDR2 YNNKEL (reference sequence).